This T cell receptor beta chain was sequenced during a study of cytomegalovirus exposure and HLA in healthy donors. Study in general: As an earlier analysis found, around 200 million T cells yielded approximately 110 million unique TCR beta sequences.

This PCR relied on a set of 60 Vbeta primers and 13 Jbeta primers. Data came from immunoSEQ multiplex PCR; TCRdb stores just in-frame clones and leaves some out. The data show under 200,000 clones, around 85% seen once. This clone appeared a few times. This TCR derives from a human donor in good health. Sequenced: PBMCs.

CDR3 in DNA: TGTGCCAGCAGCCCCTTTTTGACTAGCGCAAATGAGCAGTTCTTC. Its protein is CASSPFLTSANEQFF. This chain links TRBV7-9 with TRBJ2-1, with 8 bases identical to TRBD2. CDR3 length: 15 residues. Germline trimming cut 5 bases from V and 7 bases from J; bases unmatched to any gene: 10. Germline V CDR1 and CDR2: SEHNR, FQNEAQ (reference sequence).